The rows below give T cell receptor beta chains drawn from one sample of a study of CD8+ T cells in alopecia areata. Only in-frame clones appear in the TCRdb table, and some are missing; sequencing was by immunoSEQ multiplex PCR. The sample has hundreds of thousands of clones; 50% to 70% are singletons. Sequences were derived from CD4+ T cells sorted from blood, sampled at week 0. The receptor source for this set is a human donor with alopecia areata. Each CDR3 is given with its conserved first and last residue. A D gene is named only where the DNA matches it firmly. For some rows the clone size is stated as once, few or many, or as a class when expanded; others skip it.

>few|TRBV5-4|TRBD2|TRBJ2-7
CASNPASGNSYEQYF
TGTGCCAGCAACCCAGCTAGCGGCAACTCCTACGAGCAGTACTTC
>.|TRBV5-6|TRBD2|TRBJ2-2
CASRSGLAVLTGELFF
TGTGCCAGCAGATCGGGACTAGCGGTCCTCACCGGGGAGCTGTTTTTT
>once|TRBV19|.|TRBJ2-5
CASSMLSKQETQYF
TGTGCCAGTAGTATGCTGTCAAAACAAGAGACCCAGTACTTC
>once|TRBV27|.|TRBJ2-5
CASSSKLGARETQYF
TGTGCCAGCAGCTCGAAGTTAGGGGCGCGGGAGACCCAGTACTTC
>.|TRBV25-1|.|TRBJ1-2
CASSEDTANYGYTF
TGTGCCAGCAGTGAGGACACCGCTAACTATGGCTACACCTTC
>.|TRBV29-1|.|TRBJ2-5
CSVRDLQETQYF
TGCAGCGTCCGGGATCTTCAAGAGACCCAGTACTTC
>.|TRBV5-1|.|TRBJ1-1
CASSWGGAGSTEAFF
TGCGCCAGCAGCTGGGGTGGTGCGGGTAGCACTGAAGCTTTCTTT
>.|TRBV2|TRBD1|TRBJ1-2
CAIMGDRGSNYGYTF
TGTGCCATCATGGGGGACAGGGGCTCCAACTATGGCTACACCTTC
>.|TRBV29-1|.|TRBJ2-1
CSVVAAYEQFF
TGCAGCGTTGTTGCGGCCTATGAGCAGTTCTTC
>.|TRBV29-1|.|TRBJ1-2
CSVVEVAAGAVNYGYTF
TGCAGCGTTGTGGAGGTTGCGGCAGGGGCCGTTAACTATGGCTACACCTTC
>.|TRBV5-1|.|TRBJ2-6
CASSLVGYPSGANVLTF
TGCGCCAGCAGCTTAGTTGGGTATCCATCTGGGGCCAACGTCCTGACTTTC
>.|TRBV29-1|.|TRBJ2-2
CSVTRGGRDTGELFF
TGCAGCGTAACCAGAGGGGGGAGGGACACCGGGGAGCTGTTTTTT
>.|TRBV19|TRBD1|TRBJ2-6
CASSTTRQGSGANVLTF
TGTGCCAGTAGTACTACCCGACAGGGTTCCGGGGCCAACGTCCTGACTTTC
>few|TRBV5-6|.|TRBJ2-7
CASSLVGGKGNEQYF
TGTGCCAGCAGCTTGGTCGGGGGTAAAGGGAACGAGCAGTACTTC
>.|TRBV10-3|TRBD1|TRBJ2-5
CAIRRGTGAKGTQYF
TGTGCCATCAGGAGAGGGACAGGGGCGAAGGGGACCCAGTACTTC
>.|TRBV10-3|TRBD1|TRBJ1-5
CAISESTGGNQPQHF
TGTGCCATCAGTGAGTCGACAGGGGGCAATCAGCCCCAGCATTTT
>.|TRBV25-1|.|TRBJ2-7
CASSESKGGVYEQYF
TGTGCCAGCAGTGAATCCAAAGGGGGAGTCTACGAGCAGTACTTC
>.|TRBV9|.|TRBJ1-1
CASSVGGIDTEAFF
TGTGCCAGCAGCGTAGGTGGGATCGACACTGAAGCTTTCTTT
>.|TRBV30|.|TRBJ1-5
CAWSEDSRSNQPQHF
TGTGCCTGGAGTGAAGACAGCCGCAGCAATCAGCCCCAGCATTTT
>.|TRBV6-5|.|TRBJ1-2
CASTQERSYGYTF
TGTGCCAGCACCCAGGAGAGAAGCTATGGCTACACCTTC